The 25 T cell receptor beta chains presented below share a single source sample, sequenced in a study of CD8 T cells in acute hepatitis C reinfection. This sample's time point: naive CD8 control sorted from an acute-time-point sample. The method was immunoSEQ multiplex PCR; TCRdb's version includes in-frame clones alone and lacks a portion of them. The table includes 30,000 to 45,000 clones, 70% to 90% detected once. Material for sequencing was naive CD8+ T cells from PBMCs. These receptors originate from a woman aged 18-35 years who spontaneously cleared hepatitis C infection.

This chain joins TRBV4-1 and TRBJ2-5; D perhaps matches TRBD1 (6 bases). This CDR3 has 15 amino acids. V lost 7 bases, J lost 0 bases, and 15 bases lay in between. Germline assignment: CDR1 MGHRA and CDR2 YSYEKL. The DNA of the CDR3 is TGCGCCAGCAAACCAGAGGGGGTAAACCAAGAGACCCAGTACTTC. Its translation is CASKPEGVNQETQYF.

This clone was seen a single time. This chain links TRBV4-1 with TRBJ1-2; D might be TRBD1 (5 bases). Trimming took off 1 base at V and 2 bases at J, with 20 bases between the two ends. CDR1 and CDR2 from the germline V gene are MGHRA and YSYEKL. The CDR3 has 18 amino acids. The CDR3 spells CASSQVRIFVGANYGYTF. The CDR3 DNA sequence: TGCGCCAGCAGCCAAGTAAGGATCTTTGTAGGGGCAAACTATGGCTACACCTTC.

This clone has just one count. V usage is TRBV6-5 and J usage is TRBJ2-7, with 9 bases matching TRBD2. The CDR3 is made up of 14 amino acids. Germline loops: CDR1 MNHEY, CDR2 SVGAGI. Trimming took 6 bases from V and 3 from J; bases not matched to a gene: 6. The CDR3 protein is CASRSGTSFYEQYF. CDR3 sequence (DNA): TGTGCCAGCAGAAGTGGGACTAGCTTCTACGAGCAGTACTTC.

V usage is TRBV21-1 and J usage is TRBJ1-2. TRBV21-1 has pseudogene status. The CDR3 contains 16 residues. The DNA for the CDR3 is TGTGCCAGCATCCCAAAGGGGGGGACAGCTAACTATGGCTACACCTTC. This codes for CASIPKGGTANYGYTF.

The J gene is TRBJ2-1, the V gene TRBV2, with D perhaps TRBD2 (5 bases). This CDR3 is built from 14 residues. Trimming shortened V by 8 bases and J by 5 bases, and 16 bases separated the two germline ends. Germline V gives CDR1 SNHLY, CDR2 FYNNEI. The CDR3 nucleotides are TGTGCCAGCTGTCAGCGGACCCTAAACAATGAGCAGTTCTTC. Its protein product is CASCQRTLNNEQFF.

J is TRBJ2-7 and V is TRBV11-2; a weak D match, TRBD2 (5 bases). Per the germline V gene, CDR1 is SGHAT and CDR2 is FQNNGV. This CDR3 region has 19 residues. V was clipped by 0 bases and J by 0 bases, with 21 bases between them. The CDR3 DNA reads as TGTGCCAGCAGCTTAGATCGAGTTATCGTGGGAGCGATCTCCTACGAGCAGTACTTC. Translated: CASSLDRVIVGAISYEQYF.

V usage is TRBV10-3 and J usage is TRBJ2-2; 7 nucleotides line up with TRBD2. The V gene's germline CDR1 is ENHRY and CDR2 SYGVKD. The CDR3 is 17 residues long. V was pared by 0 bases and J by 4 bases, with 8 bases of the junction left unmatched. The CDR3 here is CAISESVASGFTGELFF. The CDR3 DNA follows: TGTGCCATCAGTGAGTCCGTCGCTAGCGGTTTCACCGGGGAGCTGTTTTTT.

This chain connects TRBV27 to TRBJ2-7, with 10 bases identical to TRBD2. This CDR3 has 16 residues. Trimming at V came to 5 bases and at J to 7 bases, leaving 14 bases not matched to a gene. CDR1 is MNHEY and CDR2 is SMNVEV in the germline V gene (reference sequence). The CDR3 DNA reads TGTGCCAGCAGTCTGAGGACTAGCGGATTCTTTGGGGAGCAGTACTTC. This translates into CASSLRTSGFFGEQYF.

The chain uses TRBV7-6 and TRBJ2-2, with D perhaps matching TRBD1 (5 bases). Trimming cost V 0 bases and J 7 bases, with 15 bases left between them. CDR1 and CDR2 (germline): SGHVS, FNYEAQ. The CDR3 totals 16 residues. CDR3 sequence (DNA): TGTGCCAGCAGCTTAGCAGGGGTCAATCCCAGCGGGGAGCTGTTTTTT. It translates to CASSLAGVNPSGELFF.

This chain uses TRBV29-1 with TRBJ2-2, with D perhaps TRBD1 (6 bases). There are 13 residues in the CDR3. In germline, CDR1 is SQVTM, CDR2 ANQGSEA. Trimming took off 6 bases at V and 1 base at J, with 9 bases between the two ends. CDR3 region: CSVEGQNTGELFF. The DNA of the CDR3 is TGCAGCGTAGAGGGACAGAACACCGGGGAGCTGTTTTTT.

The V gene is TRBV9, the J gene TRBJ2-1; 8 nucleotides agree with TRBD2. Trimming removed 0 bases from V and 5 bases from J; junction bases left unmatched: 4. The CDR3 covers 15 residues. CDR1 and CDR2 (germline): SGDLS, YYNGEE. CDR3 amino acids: CASSVVGLANNEQFF. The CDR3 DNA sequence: TGTGCCAGCAGCGTAGTTGGACTAGCCAACAATGAGCAGTTCTTC.

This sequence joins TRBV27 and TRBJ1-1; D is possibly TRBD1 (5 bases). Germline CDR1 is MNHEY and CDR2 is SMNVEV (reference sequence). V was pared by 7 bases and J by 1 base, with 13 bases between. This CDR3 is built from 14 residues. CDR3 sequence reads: CASTRKGPNTEAFF. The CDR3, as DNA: TGTGCCAGCACGAGGAAGGGGCCGAACACTGAAGCTTTCTTT.

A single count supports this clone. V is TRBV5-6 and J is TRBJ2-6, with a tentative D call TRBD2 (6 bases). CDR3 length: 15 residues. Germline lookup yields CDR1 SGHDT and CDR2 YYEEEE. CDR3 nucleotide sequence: TGTGCTAGTCGGGACTCCGGTACCGGGGCCAACGTCCTGACTTTC. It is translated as CASRDSGTGANVLTF. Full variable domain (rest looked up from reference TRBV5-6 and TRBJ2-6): DAGVTQSPTHLIKTRGQQVTLRCSPKSGHDTVSWYQQALGQGPQFIFQYYEEEERQRGNFPDRFSGHQFPNYSSELNVNALLLGDSALYLCASRDSGTGANVLTFGAGSRLTVL.

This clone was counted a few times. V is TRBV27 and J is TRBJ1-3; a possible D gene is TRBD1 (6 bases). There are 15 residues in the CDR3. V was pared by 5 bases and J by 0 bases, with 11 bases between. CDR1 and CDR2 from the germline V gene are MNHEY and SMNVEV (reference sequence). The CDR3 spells CASSATGYSGNTIYF. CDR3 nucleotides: TGTGCCAGCAGTGCTACAGGGTACTCTGGAAACACCATATATTTT.

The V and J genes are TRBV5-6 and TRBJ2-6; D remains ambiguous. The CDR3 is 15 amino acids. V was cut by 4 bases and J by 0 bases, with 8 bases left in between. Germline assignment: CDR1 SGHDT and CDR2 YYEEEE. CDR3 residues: CASSRIYSGANVLTF. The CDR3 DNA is TGTGCCAGCAGCCGAATATACTCTGGGGCCAACGTCCTGACTTTC.

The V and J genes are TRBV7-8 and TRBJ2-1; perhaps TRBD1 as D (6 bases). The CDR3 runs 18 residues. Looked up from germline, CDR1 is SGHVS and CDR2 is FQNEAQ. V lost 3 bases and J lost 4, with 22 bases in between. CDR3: CASSFNNDRTQLYNEQFF. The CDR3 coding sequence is TGTGCCAGCAGCTTCAATAATGACAGGACCCAATTGTACAATGAGCAGTTCTTC.

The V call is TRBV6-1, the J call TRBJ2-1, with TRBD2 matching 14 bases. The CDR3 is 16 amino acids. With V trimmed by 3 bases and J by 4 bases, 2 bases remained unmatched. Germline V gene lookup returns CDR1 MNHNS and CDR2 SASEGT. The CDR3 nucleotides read TGTGCCAGCAGTGAGACTAGCGGGAGGGGGTACAATGAGCAGTTCTTC. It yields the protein CASSETSGRGYNEQFF.

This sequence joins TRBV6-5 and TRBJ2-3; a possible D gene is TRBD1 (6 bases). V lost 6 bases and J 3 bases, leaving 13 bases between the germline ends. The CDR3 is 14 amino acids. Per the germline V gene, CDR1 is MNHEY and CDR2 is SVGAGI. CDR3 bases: TGTGCCAGCAGCCCTACAGGGAATACAGATACGCAGTATTTT. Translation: CASSPTGNTDTQYF.

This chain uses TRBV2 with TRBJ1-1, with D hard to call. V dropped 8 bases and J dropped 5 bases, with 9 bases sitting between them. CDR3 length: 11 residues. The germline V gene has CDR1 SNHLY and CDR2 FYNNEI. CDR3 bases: TGTGCCAGCGTCGGGAGTACTGAAGCTTTCTTT. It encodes CASVGSTEAFF.

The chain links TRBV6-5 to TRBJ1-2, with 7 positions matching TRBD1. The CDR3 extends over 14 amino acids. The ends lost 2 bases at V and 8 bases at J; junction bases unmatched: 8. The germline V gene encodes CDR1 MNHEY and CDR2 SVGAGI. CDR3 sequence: CASSYGKTGNGYTF. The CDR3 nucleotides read TGTGCCAGCAGTTACGGAAAGACAGGGAACGGCTACACCTTC.

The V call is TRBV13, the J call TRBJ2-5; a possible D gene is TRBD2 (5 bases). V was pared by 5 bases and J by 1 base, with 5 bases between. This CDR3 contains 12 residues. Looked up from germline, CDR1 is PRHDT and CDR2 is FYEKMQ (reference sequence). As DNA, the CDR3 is TGTGCCAGCAGCGAGGGCCAAGAGACCCAGTACTTC. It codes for CASSEGQETQYF.

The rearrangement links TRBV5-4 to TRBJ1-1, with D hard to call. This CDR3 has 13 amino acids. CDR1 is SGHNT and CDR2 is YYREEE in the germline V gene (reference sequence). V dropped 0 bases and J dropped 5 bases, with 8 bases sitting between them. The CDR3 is CASSLEGRTEAFF. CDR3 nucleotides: TGTGCCAGCAGCTTGGAAGGGCGGACTGAAGCTTTCTTT. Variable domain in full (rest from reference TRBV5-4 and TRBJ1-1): ETGVTQSPTHLIKTRGQQVTLRCSSQSGHNTVSWYQQALGQGPQFIFQYYREEENGRGNFPPRFSGLQFPNYSSELNVNALELDDSALYLCASSLEGRTEAFFGQGTRLTVV.

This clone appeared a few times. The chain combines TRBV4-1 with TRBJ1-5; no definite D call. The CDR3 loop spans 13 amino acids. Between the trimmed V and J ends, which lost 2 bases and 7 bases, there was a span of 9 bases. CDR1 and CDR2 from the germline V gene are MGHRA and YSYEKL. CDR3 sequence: CASSQLGMQPQHF. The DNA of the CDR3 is TGCGCCAGCAGCCAACTGGGGATGCAGCCCCAGCATTTT.

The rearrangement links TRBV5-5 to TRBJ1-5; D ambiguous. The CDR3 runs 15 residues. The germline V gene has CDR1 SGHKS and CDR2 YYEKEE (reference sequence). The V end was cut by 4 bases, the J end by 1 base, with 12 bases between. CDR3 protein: CASSRTFGSNQPQHF. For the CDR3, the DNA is TGTGCCAGCAGCCGGACTTTTGGGAGCAATCAGCCCCAGCATTTT.

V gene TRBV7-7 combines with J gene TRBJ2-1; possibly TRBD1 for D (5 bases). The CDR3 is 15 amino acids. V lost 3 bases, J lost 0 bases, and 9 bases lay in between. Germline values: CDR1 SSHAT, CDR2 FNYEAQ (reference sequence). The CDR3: CASSLTASSYNEQFF. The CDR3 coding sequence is TGTGCCAGCAGCTTGACAGCTAGCTCCTACAATGAGCAGTTCTTC.